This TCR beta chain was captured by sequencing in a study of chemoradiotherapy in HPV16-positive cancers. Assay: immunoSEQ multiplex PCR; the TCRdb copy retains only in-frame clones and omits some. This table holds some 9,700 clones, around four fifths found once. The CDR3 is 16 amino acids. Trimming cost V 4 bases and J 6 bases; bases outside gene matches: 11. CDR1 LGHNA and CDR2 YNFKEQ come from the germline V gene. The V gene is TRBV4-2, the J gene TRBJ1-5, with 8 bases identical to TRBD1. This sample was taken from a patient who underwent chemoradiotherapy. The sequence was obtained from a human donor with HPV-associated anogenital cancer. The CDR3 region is CASSLIGTGFVQPQHF. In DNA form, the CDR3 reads TGTGCCAGCAGCCTGATCGGGACAGGTTTTGTTCAGCCCCAGCATTTT.